This T cell receptor (beta chain) derives from a study of blood T cell repertoires in COVID-19. The wider study: PBMCs, B-cell-depleted T cells, or T cells provided the cDNA or gDNA that made up the material.

TCRdb's table, derived via immunoSEQ multiplex PCR, lists solely in-frame clones and lacks some. This sample carries 100,000 to 150,000 clones, around 87% of them seen once, and the ten largest clones take less than 2.5%. V shed 4 bases, J shed 9 bases, and the junction held 5 bases outside the gene matches. Germline assignment: CDR1 KGHSH and CDR2 LQKENI. The CDR3 totals 13 residues. The sample comprised peripheral blood. The sequence was obtained from a woman in her forties or fifties with acute or convalescent COVID-19. The chain uses TRBV18 and TRBJ1-1, with 10 bases identical to TRBD1. The CDR3 here is CASSLGQGEQAFF. DNA of the CDR3: TGTGCCAGCTCACTCGGACAGGGGGAGCAAGCTTTCTTT.